This T cell receptor beta chain was observed in a study of blood T cells in healthy people across ages. Study-level points and caveats: Among long-lived donors, naive CD4+ cells were more numerous and diversity higher than in aged donors.

Next came a second PCR, run for roughly 7 to 12 cycles, which used a sample-barcoded 5' primer along with a J-beta primer mix. Each cDNA molecule carried a tag from a template-switch adaptor that contained 12 random nucleotides. TCRdb redid the calling of the 5' RACE reads with MiXCR, one entry per CDR3 protein. There are 700,000 or so distinct CDR3 sequences in the sample; 22% occur only once, and 22% lies in the top ten. Regarding this clonotype: Its cognate antigen is unknown.

This CDR3 is 15 amino acids long. J was trimmed by 4 bases and V by 4 bases; bases with no gene match: 7. From germline, CDR1 is ENHRY and CDR2 SYGVKD. Healthy individuals of Caucasian origin from Russia, aged roughly 6 to 100, served as donors. The source is a man aged 70 or older in good health. The sequenced sample was blood. The rearrangement uses TRBV10-3 and TRBJ2-5, with 9 bases fitting TRBD2. CDR3 nucleotide sequence: TGTGCCATCAGTGCTTTAGCGGGAGAGGGAGAGACCCAGTACTTC. Translated, it gives CAISALAGEGETQYF.